The entry below gives a single T cell receptor (beta chain) sequence along with its context. This sample stems from a study of control samples from healthy donors and cancer patients. TCRdb's table, derived via immunoSEQ multiplex PCR, lists solely in-frame clones and lacks some. The repertoire holds 150,000 or so clones, with roughly 93% as singletons. The germline CDR1 and CDR2 sequences are SGHAT and FQNNGV. The ends were cut back, 3 bases at V and 9 bases at J, with 14 bases in the middle. The CDR3 contains 13 residues. The chain recombines TRBV11-2 with TRBJ1-1; tentative D call: TRBD1 (5 bases). The sample consisted of blood. The sequence was collected from a man aged 18 to 35 in good health. The CDR3 bases are TGTGCCAGCAGCTTCCTCGGGGCAGCCAAAGCTTTCTTT. Its protein is CASSFLGAAKAFF.